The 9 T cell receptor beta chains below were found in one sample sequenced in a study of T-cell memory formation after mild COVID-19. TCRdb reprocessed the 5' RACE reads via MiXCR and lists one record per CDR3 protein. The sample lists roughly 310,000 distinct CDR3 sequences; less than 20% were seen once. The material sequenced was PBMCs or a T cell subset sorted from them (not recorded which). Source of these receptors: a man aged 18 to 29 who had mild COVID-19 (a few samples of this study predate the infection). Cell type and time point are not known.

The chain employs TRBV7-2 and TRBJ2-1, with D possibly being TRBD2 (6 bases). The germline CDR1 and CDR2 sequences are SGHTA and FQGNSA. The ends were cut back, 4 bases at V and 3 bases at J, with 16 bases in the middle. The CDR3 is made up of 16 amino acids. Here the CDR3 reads CASSSARGMGYNEQFF. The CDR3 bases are TGTGCCAGCAGCTCGGCCCGGGGGATGGGCTACAATGAGCAGTTCTTC.

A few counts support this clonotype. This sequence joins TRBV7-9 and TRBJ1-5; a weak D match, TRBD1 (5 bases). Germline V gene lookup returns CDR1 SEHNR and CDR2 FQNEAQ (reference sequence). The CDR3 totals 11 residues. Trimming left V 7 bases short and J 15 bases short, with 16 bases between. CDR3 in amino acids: CASTPPFGGHF. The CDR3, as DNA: TGTGCCAGCACTCCGCCATTCGGGGGGCATTTT.

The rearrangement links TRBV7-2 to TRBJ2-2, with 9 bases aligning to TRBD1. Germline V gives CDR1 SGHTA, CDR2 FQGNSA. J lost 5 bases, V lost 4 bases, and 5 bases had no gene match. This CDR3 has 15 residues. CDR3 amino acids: CASSWDRVVTGELFF. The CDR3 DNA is TGTGCCAGCAGCTGGGACAGGGTAGTTACCGGGGAGCTGTTTTTT.

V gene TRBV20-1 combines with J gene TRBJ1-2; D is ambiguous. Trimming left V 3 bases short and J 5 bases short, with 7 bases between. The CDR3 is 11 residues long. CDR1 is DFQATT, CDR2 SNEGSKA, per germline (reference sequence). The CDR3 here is CSASGRYGYTF. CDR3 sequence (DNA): TGCAGTGCTAGCGGTCGGTATGGCTACACCTTC.

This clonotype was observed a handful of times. This CDR3 reads CASSYGLPGEQYF. The CDR3 region has the DNA TGTGCCAGCAGTTACGGCCTACCGGGGGAGCAGTACTTC. This chain connects TRBV6-5 to TRBJ2-7, with D possibly matching TRBD2 (5 bases). The CDR3 is 13 amino acids. V lost 2 bases, J lost 7 bases, and 12 bases lay in between. Per germline, CDR1 MNHEY and CDR2 SVGAGI.

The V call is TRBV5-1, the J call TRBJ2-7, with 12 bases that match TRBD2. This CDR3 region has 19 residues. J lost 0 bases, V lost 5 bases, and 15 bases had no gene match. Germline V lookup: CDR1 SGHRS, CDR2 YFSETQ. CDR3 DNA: TGCGCCAGCAGTTACCGAGGGACTAGCGGGTTCCAAAGCTCCTACGAGCAGTACTTC. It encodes CASSYRGTSGFQSSYEQYF.

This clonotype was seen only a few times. CDR3 nucleotide sequence: TGTGCCAGCAGCACCGGGACAGGTCGCGGAAACACCATATATTTT. This gives the protein CASSTGTGRGNTIYF. The chain combines TRBV9 with TRBJ1-3; the match to TRBD1 covers 8 bases. The CDR3 length is 15 residues. V lost 4 bases, J lost 4 bases, and 7 bases stayed unmatched. Germline assignment: CDR1 SGDLS and CDR2 YYNGEE.

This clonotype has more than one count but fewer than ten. CDR3 residues: CSAGKRQGLYEQYV. The DNA for the CDR3 is TGCAGTGCTGGTAAGAGGCAGGGGCTCTACGAGCAGTACGTC. This chain connects TRBV20-1 to TRBJ2-7, with D perhaps matching TRBD1 (6 bases). The V gene lost 5 bases and the J gene lost 3 bases, with 17 bases spanning the gap. Germline V gene sequence: CDR1 DFQATT, CDR2 SNEGSKA (reference sequence). The CDR3 sequence is 14 residues long.

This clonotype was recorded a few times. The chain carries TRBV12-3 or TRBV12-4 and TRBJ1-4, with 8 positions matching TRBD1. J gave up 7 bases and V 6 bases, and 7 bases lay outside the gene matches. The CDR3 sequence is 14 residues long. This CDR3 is CASRRTGGREKLFF. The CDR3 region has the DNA TGTGCCAGCAGGAGAACAGGGGGACGTGAAAAACTGTTTTTT.